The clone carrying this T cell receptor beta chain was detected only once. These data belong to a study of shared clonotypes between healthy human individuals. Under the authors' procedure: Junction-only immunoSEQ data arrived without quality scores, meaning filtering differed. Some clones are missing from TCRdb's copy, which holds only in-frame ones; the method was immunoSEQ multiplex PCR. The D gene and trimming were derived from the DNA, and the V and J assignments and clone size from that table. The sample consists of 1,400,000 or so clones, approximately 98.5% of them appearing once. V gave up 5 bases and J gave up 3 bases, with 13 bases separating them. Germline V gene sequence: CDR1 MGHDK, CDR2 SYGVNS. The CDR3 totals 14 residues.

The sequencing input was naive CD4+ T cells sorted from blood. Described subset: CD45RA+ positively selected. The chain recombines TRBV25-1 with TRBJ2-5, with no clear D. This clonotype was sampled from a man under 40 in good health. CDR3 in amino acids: CASSPGGREETQYF. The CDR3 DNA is TGTGCCAGCAGTCCAGGTGGCAGAGAAGAGACCCAGTACTTC.